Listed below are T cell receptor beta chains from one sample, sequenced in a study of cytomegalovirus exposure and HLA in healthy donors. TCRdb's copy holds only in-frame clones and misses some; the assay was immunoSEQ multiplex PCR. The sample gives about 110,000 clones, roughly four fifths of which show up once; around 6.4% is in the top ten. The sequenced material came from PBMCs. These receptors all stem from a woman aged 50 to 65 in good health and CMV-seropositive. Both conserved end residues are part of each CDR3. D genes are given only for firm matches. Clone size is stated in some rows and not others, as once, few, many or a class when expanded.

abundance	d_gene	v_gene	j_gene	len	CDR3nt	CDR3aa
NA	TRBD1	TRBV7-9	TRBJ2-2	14	TGTGCCAGCAGCCGACAGGGAGCCACCGGGGAGCTGTTTTTT	CASSRQGATGELFF
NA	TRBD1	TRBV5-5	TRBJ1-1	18	TGTGCCAGCAGCTTGAGGTACCGGGACAGGGTTGTGAACACTGAAGCTTTCTTT	CASSLRYRDRVVNTEAFF
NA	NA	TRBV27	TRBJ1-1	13	TGTGCCAGCACGTTCAGGTTGAACACTGAAGCTTTCTTT	CASTFRLNTEAFF
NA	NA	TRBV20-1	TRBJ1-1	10	TGCGTAACACAAAACACTGAAGCTTTCTTT	CVTQNTEAFF
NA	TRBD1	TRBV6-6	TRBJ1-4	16	TGTGCCAGCAGAACAGGGACAGGGGCTTTCCACACCAAACTGTTTTTT	CASRTGTGAFHTKLFF
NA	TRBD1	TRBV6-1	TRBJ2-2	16	TGTGCCACCCGTGAGGGACGAGGGGGCGCGACCGGGGAGCTGTTTTTT	CATREGRGGATGELFF
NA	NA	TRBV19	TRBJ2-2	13	TGTGCCAGTACTCCTTGGGGGCGCACTGAGCTGTTTTTT	CASTPWGRTELFF
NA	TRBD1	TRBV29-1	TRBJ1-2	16	TGCAGCGTTGACAAGCGGGACAGGGGAATTAACTATGGCTACACCTTC	CSVDKRDRGINYGYTF
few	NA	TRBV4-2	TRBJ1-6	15	TGTGCCAGCCAGTCGGCAGGAAACTATAATTCACCCCTCCACTTT	CASQSAGNYNSPLHF
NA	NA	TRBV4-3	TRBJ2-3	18	TGCGCCAGCAGCCAAGATCGATTAGTTCGGGAAGGCACAGATACGCAGTATTTT	CASSQDRLVREGTDTQYF
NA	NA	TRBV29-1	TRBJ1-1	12	TGCAGCGTTGACAGGGGTGGCACTGAAGCTTTCTTT	CSVDRGGTEAFF
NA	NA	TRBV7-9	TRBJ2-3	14	TGTTCCAGCAGCTTAGGCAGGGTTAACGATACGCAGTATTTT	CSSSLGRVNDTQYF
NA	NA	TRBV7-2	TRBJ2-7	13	TGTGCCAGCAGGTTTCAACAGGGCTCCGAGCAGTACTTC	CASRFQQGSEQYF
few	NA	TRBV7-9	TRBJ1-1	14	TGTGCCAGCAGCTTAATTGGGGGCGACACTGAAGCTTTCTTT	CASSLIGGDTEAFF
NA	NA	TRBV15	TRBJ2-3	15	TGTGCCACCAGCAGAGATCCCGGGAGACCAGATACGCAGTATTTT	CATSRDPGRPDTQYF
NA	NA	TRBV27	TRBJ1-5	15	TGTGCCAGCAGTTTTCTCCCGGGAAGCAATCAGCCCCAGCATTTT	CASSFLPGSNQPQHF
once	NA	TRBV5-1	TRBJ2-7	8	TGCGCCAGCAGCTTGGCATACTTC	CASSLAYF
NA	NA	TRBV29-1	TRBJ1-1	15	TGCAGCGTGACCCGGCCGGCGGGGATGAACACTGAAGCTTTCTTT	CSVTRPAGMNTEAFF
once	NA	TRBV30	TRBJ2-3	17	TGTGCCTGGAGTGTACGAAGGGATGGGCGGGCATCAGATACGCAGTATTTT	CAWSVRRDGRASDTQYF
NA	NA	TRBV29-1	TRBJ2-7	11	TGCAGCGTCGGATCCCCCGGGGAGCAGTACTTC	CSVGSPGEQYF
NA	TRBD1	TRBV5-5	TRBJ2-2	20	TGTGCCAGCAGCCACCTTAGGGACAGGGGGCCCATGTGGAGCACCGGGGAGCTGTTTTTT	CASSHLRDRGPMWSTGELFF
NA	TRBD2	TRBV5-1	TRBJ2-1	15	TGCGCCAGCACCCGCGGGACTAGCGGACCCAATGAGCAGTTCTTC	CASTRGTSGPNEQFF